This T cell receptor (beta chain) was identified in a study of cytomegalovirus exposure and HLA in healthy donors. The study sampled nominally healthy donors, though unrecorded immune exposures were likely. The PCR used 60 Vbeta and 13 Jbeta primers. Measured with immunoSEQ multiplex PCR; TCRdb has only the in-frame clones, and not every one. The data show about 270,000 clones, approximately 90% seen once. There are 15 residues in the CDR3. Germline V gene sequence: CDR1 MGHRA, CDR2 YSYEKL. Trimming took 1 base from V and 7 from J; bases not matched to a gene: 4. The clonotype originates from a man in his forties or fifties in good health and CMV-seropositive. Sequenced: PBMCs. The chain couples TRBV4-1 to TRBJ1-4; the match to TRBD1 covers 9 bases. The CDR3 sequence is CASSQAPGQGEKLFF. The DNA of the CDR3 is TGCGCCAGCAGCCAAGCACCGGGACAGGGTGAAAAACTGTTTTTT.